Presented here are 27 T cell receptor beta chains from one specimen sequenced in a study of T cells expressing NK-cell markers. TCRdb re-called the 5' RACE reads; one entry per CDR3 protein, DNA not given. This sample's table reports about 380,000 distinct CDR3 sequences. Sequencing was done on a sample of blood T cells: a sorted CD56 or NKG2C T cell subset, CD4+ or CD8+ T cells, or bulk PBMC T cells (not recorded which). The receptors originated from a man aged 18 to 69 in good health.

The chain employs TRBV14 and TRBJ2-2; TCRdb's D gene call, TRBD2, goes unchecked for lack of DNA. Germline V CDR1 and CDR2: SGHDN, FVKESK. The CDR3 loop spans 17 amino acids. CDR3 sequence reads: CASSQLAGVEYTGELFF.

The rearrangement uses TRBV6-1 and TRBJ2-5; TCRdb's D call of TRBD2 is untestable without DNA. The CDR3 has 16 residues. Germline V gives CDR1 MNHNS, CDR2 SASEGT. The CDR3 loop is CASSRRLAGVQETQYF.

The chain has TRBV25-1 and TRBJ2-5; with no DNA, the TCRdb D assignment of TRBD2 cannot be verified. This CDR3 has 17 amino acids. CDR1 and CDR2 (germline): MGHDK, SYGVNS. The CDR3 sequence: CASSSGLAGGPRETQYF.

This rearrangement joins TRBV28 to TRBJ1-2. The germline CDR1 and CDR2 sequences are MDHEN and SYDVKM. CDR3 length: 14 amino acids. The CDR3 reads CASSLSVSGNGYTF.

The chain joins TRBV5-1 to TRBJ1-6; without DNA, the TCRdb call of TRBD1 cannot be checked. Germline CDR1 SGHRS, CDR2 YFSETQ. The CDR3 loop spans 16 amino acids. The CDR3 loop reads CASSSWTGGSSSPLHF.

The V gene is TRBV27, the J gene TRBJ2-3; the D gene TCRdb calls, TRBD1, cannot be checked with no DNA. Germline V gene data show CDR1 as MNHEY and CDR2 as SMNVEV (reference sequence). CDR3 length: 17 amino acids. Here the CDR3 reads CASRTHPAGRSTDTQYF.

CDR3 region: CASSSQGGYTGELFF. The V and J genes are TRBV7-9 and TRBJ2-2; TCRdb selects TRBD1, and the lack of DNA leaves this call unchecked. Germline V lookup: CDR1 SEHNR, CDR2 FQNEAQ (reference sequence). CDR3 size: 15 residues.

The V and J genes are TRBV5-1 and TRBJ1-6. Germline-derived CDR1 and CDR2 are SGHRS and YFSETQ. The CDR3 has 13 residues. The CDR3 sequence is CASSSREGSPLHF.

The chain employs TRBV5-4 and TRBJ2-7. This CDR3 has 17 residues. Germline CDR1 is SGHNT and CDR2 is YYREEE (reference sequence). The chain's CDR3 is CASSLGVGERSSYEQYF. The full variable domain, completed using reference TRBV5-4 and TRBJ2-7, is ETGVTQSPTHLIKTRGQQVTLRCSSQSGHNTVSWYQQALGQGPQFIFQYYREEENGRGNFPPRFSGLQFPNYSSELNVNALELDDSALYLCASSLGVGERSSYEQYFGPGTRLTVT.

This chain links TRBV27 with TRBJ2-7; TCRdb picks TRBD2, but there is no DNA to check that call. The CDR3 extends over 15 amino acids. Germline-derived CDR1 and CDR2 are MNHEY and SMNVEV (reference sequence). The chain's CDR3 is CAKTHGFSPSYEQYF.

The genes are TRBV7-9 and TRBJ2-3; TCRdb reports TRBD2, a call that lacks DNA to check it against. Germline assignment: CDR1 SEHNR and CDR2 FQNEAQ (reference sequence). This CDR3 region has 16 residues. The CDR3 region is CASSLSSGGYKDTQYF.

This chain connects TRBV12-3 or TRBV12-4 to TRBJ2-5. The CDR3 covers 14 residues. The CDR3 spells CASSKRGYQETQYF.

The chain combines TRBV29-1 with TRBJ1-2; TCRdb names TRBD1, which stays unverified in the absence of DNA. Germline V gene lookup returns CDR1 SQVTM and CDR2 ANQGSEA. This CDR3 has 14 residues. The chain's CDR3 is CSVETRQGYYGYTF.

The chain has TRBV10-3 and TRBJ2-1. This CDR3 has 14 amino acids. Germline CDR1 is ENHRY and CDR2 is SYGVKD. CDR3 loop: CAISPTSSYNEQFF.

The V gene is TRBV11-2, the J gene TRBJ2-7; TCRdb's D call, TRBD1, is unchecked because there is no DNA. The CDR3 contains 14 residues. Germline V CDR1 and CDR2: SGHAT, FQNNGV. The CDR3 is CASSQVRGRGEQYF. Filled out from reference TRBV11-2 and TRBJ2-7, the complete variable domain reads EAGVAQSPRYKIIEKRQSVAFWCNPISGHATLYWYQQILGQGPKLLIQFQNNGVVDDSQLPKDRFSAERLKGVDSTLKIQPAKLEDSAVYLCASSQVRGRGEQYFGPGTRLTVT.

The V gene is TRBV12-3 or TRBV12-4, the J gene TRBJ1-5; there is no DNA to check the TCRdb D call of TRBD1. The CDR3 has 13 residues. This chain's CDR3 is CASPLGGNQPQHF.

This chain joins TRBV12-3 or TRBV12-4 and TRBJ2-3. The CDR3 length is 14 residues. The CDR3: CASIRRQGADTQYF.

V is TRBV15 and J is TRBJ2-3; TCRdb returns TRBD2, unconfirmable since there is no DNA. The germline V gene has CDR1 LNHNV and CDR2 YYDKDF (reference sequence). The CDR3 extends over 18 amino acids. Here the CDR3 reads CATSRGGSGRKGTDTQYF.

This sequence joins TRBV20-1 and TRBJ2-7; TCRdb returns TRBD1, unconfirmable since there is no DNA. The germline V gene has CDR1 DFQATT and CDR2 SNEGSKA (reference sequence). This CDR3 is built from 15 residues. The CDR3 reads CSARDSGTGSYEQYF.

The rearrangement links TRBV18 to TRBJ2-1; TCRdb's D call, TRBD1, is unchecked because there is no DNA. The CDR3 sequence is 16 residues long. The V gene's germline CDR1 is KGHSH and CDR2 LQKENI. The CDR3 here is CAGSFVGGSSYNEQFF.

This chain links TRBV3-1 with TRBJ1-2; TCRdb picks TRBD1, but there is no DNA to check that call. The V gene's germline CDR1 is LGHDT and CDR2 YNNKEL (reference sequence). The CDR3 contains 15 residues. CDR3 amino acids: CASSPRVPGVDGYTF.

The chain combines TRBV12-3 or TRBV12-4 with TRBJ2-3; the D gene TCRdb calls, TRBD2, cannot be checked with no DNA. The CDR3 has 16 residues. CDR3: CASSLPGSGSTDTQYF.

The genes are TRBV18 and TRBJ2-5; TCRdb designates TRBD1, a call that cannot be tested without DNA. The CDR3 is made up of 13 amino acids. Germline values: CDR1 KGHSH, CDR2 LQKENI. CDR3 protein: CASSLQGGETQYF.

V and J are TRBV12-3 or TRBV12-4 and TRBJ2-7. CDR3 length equals 14 residues. CDR3 in amino acids: CASSDQLSSYEQYF.

The genes are TRBV6-6 and TRBJ2-7. Germline CDR1 is MNHNY and CDR2 is SVGAGI (reference sequence). The CDR3 is made up of 13 amino acids. CDR3 in amino acids: CASKLTQALEQYF.

The chain joins TRBV12-3 or TRBV12-4 to TRBJ2-7; checking the TCRdb D call of TRBD1 is not possible without DNA. The length of the CDR3 is 12 residues. The CDR3 sequence: CASSQDRGEQYF.

The J gene is TRBJ1-6, the V gene TRBV14. CDR1 is SGHDN and CDR2 is FVKESK in the germline V gene. This CDR3 region has 14 residues. CDR3 loop: CASGPSSYNSPLHF. Based on the CDR3 plus reference TRBV14 and TRBJ1-6, the full variable domain is EAGVTQFPSHSVIEKGQTVTLRCDPISGHDNLYWYRRVMGKEIKFLLHFVKESKQDESGMPNNRFLAERTGGTYSTLKVQPAELEDSGVYFCASGPSSYNSPLHFGNGTRLTVT.